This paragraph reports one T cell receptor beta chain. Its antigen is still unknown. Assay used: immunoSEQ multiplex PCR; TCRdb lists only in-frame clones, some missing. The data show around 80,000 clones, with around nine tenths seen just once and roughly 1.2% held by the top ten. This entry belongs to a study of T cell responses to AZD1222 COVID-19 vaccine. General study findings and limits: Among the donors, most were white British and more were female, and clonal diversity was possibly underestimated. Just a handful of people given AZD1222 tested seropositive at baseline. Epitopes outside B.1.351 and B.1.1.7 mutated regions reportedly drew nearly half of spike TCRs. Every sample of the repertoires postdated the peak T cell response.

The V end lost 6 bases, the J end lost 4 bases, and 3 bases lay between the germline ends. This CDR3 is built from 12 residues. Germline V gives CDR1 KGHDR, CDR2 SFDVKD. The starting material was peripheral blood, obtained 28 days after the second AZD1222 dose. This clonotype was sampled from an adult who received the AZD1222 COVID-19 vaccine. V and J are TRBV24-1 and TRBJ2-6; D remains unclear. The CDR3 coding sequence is TGTGCCACCAGTAGCGGGGCCAACGTCCTGACTTTC. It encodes CATSSGANVLTF.